These T cell receptor beta chains were read from a single sample in a study of T-cell reconstitution after alpha-beta-depleted transplantation in children. MiXCR, applied by TCRdb to the PCR reads, yields one record per CDR3 protein. The sample shows around 340,000 distinct CDR3 sequences, about an eighth of them seen only once. Here the sequenced sample was PBMCs, taken from the stem cell graft. These receptors came from a human donor who donated a stem cell graft to a child with Fanconi anemia. The CDR3 runs from the conserved cysteine through the conserved F or W. Fields, in order: V gene, J gene, CDR3 protein.

TRBV11-2	TRBJ1-1	CASSQISGIEAFF
TRBV6-2/TRBV6-3	TRBJ2-1	CASSREAYNEQFF
TRBV9	TRBJ1-3	CASSVAVLSSGNTIYF
TRBV5-1	TRBJ1-6	CASSLDSANSPLHF
TRBV4-1	TRBJ2-1	CASSLKADYEQFF
TRBV12-3/TRBV12-4	TRBJ1-2	CASTLQGGTYGYTF
TRBV3-1	TRBJ2-7	CASSPKPGQGYEQYF
TRBV28	TRBJ2-5	CASSLRGRTQYF
TRBV15	TRBJ2-1	CATSRESGGGNEQFF
TRBV3-1	TRBJ1-2	CASSQEGGAFRGYGYTF
TRBV5-1	TRBJ2-3	CASSLEALRDTQYF
TRBV19	TRBJ2-2	CASRAKAGTQLTGELFF
TRBV5-1	TRBJ2-3	CASSALGWATDTQYF
TRBV27	TRBJ2-3	CASSTTGGRITDTQYF
TRBV27	TRBJ1-5	CASSLSVDRGDQPQHF
TRBV20-1	TRBJ2-1	CSIRPSSYNEQFF
TRBV5-1	TRBJ1-1	CASSLLAVNTEAFF